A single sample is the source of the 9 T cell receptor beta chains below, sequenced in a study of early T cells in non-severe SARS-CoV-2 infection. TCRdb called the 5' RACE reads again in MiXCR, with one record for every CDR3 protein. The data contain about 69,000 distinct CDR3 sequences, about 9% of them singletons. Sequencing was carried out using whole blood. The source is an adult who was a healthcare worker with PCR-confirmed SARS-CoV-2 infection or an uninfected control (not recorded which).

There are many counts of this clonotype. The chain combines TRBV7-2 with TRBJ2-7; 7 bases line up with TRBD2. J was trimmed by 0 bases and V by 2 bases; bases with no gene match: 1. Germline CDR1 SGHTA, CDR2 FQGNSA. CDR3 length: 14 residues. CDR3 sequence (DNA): TGTGCCAGCAGCTTATCTAGCGGCTCCTACGAGCAGTACTTC. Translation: CASSLSSGSYEQYF.

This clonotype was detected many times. CDR3 sequence: CASRGTSGLDEQFF. The CDR3 DNA follows: TGCGCCAGCAGGGGGACTAGCGGGTTGGATGAGCAGTTCTTC. The chain is built from TRBV10-2 and TRBJ2-1; 12 nucleotides line up with TRBD2. Looked up from germline, CDR1 is WSHSY and CDR2 is SAAADI. The CDR3 runs 14 residues. Trimming cost V 6 bases and J 8 bases; bases outside gene matches: 5.

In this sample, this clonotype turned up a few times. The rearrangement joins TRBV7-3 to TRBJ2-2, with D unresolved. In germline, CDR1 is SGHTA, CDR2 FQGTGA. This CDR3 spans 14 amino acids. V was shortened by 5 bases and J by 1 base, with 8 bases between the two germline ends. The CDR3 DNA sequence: TGTGCCAGCAGCATTGATGGGAACACCGGGGAGCTGTTTTTT. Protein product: CASSIDGNTGELFF.

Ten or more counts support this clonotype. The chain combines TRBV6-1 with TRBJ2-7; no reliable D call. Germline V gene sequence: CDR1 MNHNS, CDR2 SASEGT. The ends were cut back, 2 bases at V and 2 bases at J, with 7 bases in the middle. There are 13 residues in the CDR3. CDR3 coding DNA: TGTGCCAGCAGTGAACAGTCAACCTACGAGCAGTACTTC. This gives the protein CASSEQSTYEQYF.

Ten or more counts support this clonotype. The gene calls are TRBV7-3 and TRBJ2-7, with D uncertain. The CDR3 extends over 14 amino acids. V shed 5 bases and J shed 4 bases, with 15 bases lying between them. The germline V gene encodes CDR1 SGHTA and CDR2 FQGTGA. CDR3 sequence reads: CASSPDGQTYEQYF. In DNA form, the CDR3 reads TGTGCCAGCAGCCCCGACGGGCAAACGTACGAGCAGTACTTC.

CDR3 nucleotides: TGCAGTGCTAGAGAGGTAGCGGGAAGTGGCTACGAGCAGTACTTC. This gives the protein CSAREVAGSGYEQYF. This chain joins TRBV20-1 and TRBJ2-7; the match to TRBD2 covers 8 bases. The CDR3 is 15 residues long. The V gene's germline CDR1 is DFQATT and CDR2 SNEGSKA (reference sequence). Germline trimming cut 0 bases from V and 3 bases from J; bases unmatched to any gene: 7.

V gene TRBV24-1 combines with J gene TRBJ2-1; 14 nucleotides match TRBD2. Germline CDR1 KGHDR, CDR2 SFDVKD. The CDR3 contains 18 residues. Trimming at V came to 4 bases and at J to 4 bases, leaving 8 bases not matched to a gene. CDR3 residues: CATSDPGLAGGHYNEQFF. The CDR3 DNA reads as TGTGCCACCAGTGACCCAGGACTAGCGGGAGGACATTACAATGAGCAGTTCTTC.

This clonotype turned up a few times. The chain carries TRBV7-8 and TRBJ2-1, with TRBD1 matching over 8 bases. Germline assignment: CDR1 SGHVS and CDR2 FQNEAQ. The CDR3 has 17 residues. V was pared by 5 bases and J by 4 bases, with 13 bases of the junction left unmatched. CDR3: CASSQGFRTGSYNEQFF. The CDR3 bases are TGTGCCAGCAGCCAAGGGTTCCGGACAGGGAGTTACAATGAGCAGTTCTTC.

This CDR3 is CASSIRGGSFYEQYF. The CDR3 region has the DNA TGTGCCAGTAGTATTAGAGGAGGATCGTTCTACGAGCAGTACTTC. The V call is TRBV19, the J call TRBJ2-7; tentative D call: TRBD2 (5 bases). This CDR3 has 15 amino acids. Trimming took 3 bases from V and 3 from J, leaving 15 bases between them. Germline V gene lookup returns CDR1 LNHDA and CDR2 SQIVND (reference sequence). The complete variable domain, with remaining parts taken from reference TRBV19 and TRBJ2-7, reads DGGITQSPKYLFRKEGQNVTLSCEQNLNHDAMYWYRQDPGQGLRLIYYSQIVNDFQKGDIAEGYSVSREKKESFPLTVTSAQKNPTAFYLCASSIRGGSFYEQYFGPGTRLTVT.